This T cell receptor (beta chain) was captured in a study of beta chain features in type 1 diabetes (dated by TCRdb to 2016 to 2019). Some background on the complete study: Mean age, gender distribution, total cell number and subset yield were not different between patients and healthy donors. Across all samples, 107,917,701 sorted cells were examined, and cell number per subset correlated strongly with RNA yield. Regulatory and stem cell-like memory subsets were obtained from only 8 patients and roughly eight healthy donors, while naive and central memory subsets were obtained from all 30 or so donors. In the study, TCRB repertoires of sorted circulating CD4+ T cell subsets from recently diagnosed type 1 diabetes patients were compared with those of matched healthy donors.

The research as a whole found: In all four CD4+ subsets, TCRB CDR3 length was moderately but significantly shorter in type 1 diabetes patients. Naive, central memory and regulatory TCRB repertoires appeared more similar among patients than among healthy donors. At VDJ recombination sites, patients with type 1 diabetes made fewer insertions and deleted more nucleotides, a pattern implying thymic rearrangement abnormalities. Shorter templates might be favored by PCR, yet because patient and control samples were amplified and corrected together, any such skew would affect both groups equally. Because cDNA was sequenced instead of genomic DNA, highly expressing activated cells could be over-represented, though the groups showed no difference in activation or CD3 levels. Because small numbers of individuals were included in the HLA sub-analyses, any influence of HLA type on TCRB rearrangement was left unresolved.

On this clone: Its recognized antigen is unknown. No much larger clonotype is one base removed from it; base qualities were not supplied.

A single peripheral blood draw of around 120 mL on average was collected from each donor into heparinised tubes. A BD FACSAria II and a panel including CD45RO, CCR7, CD25, CD127, CD95 and CD27 were used to sort naive, central memory, regulatory and stem cell-like memory CD4+ T cells. A purity above 98% was achieved for all sorted populations. PBMCs were isolated immediately by Lymphoprep density gradient centrifugation and stained directly without culture. So that batch effects would be minimized, each experiment stained and sorted samples in pairs, pairing one healthy donor with one patient. The entire isolated RNA was reverse transcribed using the High Capacity cDNA Reverse Transcription Kit, and thus expressed TCRB transcripts were sequenced. Deep immunoSEQ sequencing was applied to naive, central memory and regulatory T cell samples, giving an average of roughly 3.3 million total reads per sample. Sorted cells were lysed in RLT buffer and RNA was extracted with DNase-treated RNeasy Micro or Mini kits, depending on cell number. Each cell subset was processed separately to prevent cross-contamination, with patient and healthy donor samples processed together. The immunoSEQ multiplex PCR was used to amplify TCRB sequences from cDNA, yielding 87-bp fragments that span the CDR3 region. Sequencing of the amplicons was performed on the Illumina HiSeq platform. From the authors' description of their analysis: Synthetic template baselines were used to correct PCR bias computationally, reads within Hamming distance 2 were collapsed together, and singletons that could not be merged were discarded. Reads were aligned against IMGT so that V, D and J genes, CDR3 length and insertions or deletions at six rearrangement sites could be assigned. Within each subset, clonotype counts were normalized to the number of sorted cells before true diversity and Gini coefficients were calculated with the tcR R package. The overlap coefficient, calculated on TCRB nucleotide sequences, was used to measure repertoire sharing. As a proxy for the pre-selection repertoire, out-of-frame TCRB sequences from naive cells were analyzed. TCRdb mirrors the immuneACCESS table, restricted to in-frame sequences. Some clones are absent from its copies; in checked studies, under half trace to an unresolved V gene, and the reason for the others is unknown. The D gene and trimming were derived from the DNA, and the V and J assignments and clone size from that table. For this sample there are about 640,000 clones; 9.5% to 15% appear just once. Roughly 0.11% of the sample belongs to the ten largest clones.

The sample taken for sequencing was naive CD4+ T cells from blood. Per the publication, the cell subset or site label means: true naive CD4+ T cells. This receptor was taken from a man aged 25-45 years with type 1 diabetes.

The DNA reads as follows: TGTGCCAGCAGCGAGGTAGCGGGCTTTTGGGACGAGCAGTACTTC. It is translated as CASSEVAGFWDEQYF. Recombination joined TRBV21-1 with TRBJ2-7; TRBD2 is the table's D call and was not checked against the DNA. TRBV21-1 is a pseudogene locus. The CDR3 numbers 15 residues from cysteine through phenylalanine. Just CDR3 DNA is preserved here, 45 bases in frame from base 1.